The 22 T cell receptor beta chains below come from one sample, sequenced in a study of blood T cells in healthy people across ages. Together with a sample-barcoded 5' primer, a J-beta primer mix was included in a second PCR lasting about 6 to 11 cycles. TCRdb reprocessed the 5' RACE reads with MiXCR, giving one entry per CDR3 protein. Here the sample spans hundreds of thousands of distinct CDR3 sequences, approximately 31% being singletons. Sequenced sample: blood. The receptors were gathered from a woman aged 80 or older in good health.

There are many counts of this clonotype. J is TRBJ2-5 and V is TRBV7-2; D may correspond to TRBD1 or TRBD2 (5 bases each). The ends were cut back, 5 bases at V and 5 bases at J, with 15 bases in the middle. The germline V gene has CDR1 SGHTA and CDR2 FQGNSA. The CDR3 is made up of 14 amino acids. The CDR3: CASSSQGDLETQYF. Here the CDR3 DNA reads TGTGCCAGCAGCAGCCAGGGAGATCTTGAGACCCAGTACTTC.

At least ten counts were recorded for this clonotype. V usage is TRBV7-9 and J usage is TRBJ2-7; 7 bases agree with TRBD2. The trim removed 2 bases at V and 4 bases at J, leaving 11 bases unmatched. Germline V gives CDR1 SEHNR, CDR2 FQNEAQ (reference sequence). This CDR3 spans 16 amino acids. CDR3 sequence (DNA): TGTGCCAGCAGCTTATTGCAGCAGGGAGGGTTGTACGAGCAGTACTTC. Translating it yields CASSLLQQGGLYEQYF.

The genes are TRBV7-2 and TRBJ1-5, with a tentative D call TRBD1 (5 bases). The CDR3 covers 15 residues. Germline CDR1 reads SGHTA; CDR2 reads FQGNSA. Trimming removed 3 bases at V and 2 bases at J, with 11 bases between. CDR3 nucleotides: TGTGCCAGCAGCTTCGGGGGTCGGGGCAATCAGCCCCAGCATTTT. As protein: CASSFGGRGNQPQHF.

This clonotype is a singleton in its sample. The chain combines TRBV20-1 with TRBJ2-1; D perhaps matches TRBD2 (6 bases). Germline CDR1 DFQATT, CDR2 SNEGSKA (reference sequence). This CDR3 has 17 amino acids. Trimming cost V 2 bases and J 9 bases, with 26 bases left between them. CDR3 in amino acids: CSARSRGQPFAGSEQFF. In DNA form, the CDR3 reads TGCAGTGCTAGATCCCGCGGGCAACCCTTCGCGGGAAGTGAGCAGTTCTTC.

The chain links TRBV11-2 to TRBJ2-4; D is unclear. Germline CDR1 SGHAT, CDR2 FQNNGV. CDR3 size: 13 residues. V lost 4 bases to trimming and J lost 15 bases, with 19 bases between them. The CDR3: CASSSNKGVYRYF. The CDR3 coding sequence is TGTGCCAGCAGCTCAAATAAAGGCGTTTACCGGTACTTC.

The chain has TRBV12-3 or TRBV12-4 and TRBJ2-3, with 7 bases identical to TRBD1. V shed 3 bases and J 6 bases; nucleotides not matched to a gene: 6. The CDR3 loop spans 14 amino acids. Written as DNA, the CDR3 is TGTGCCAGCAGTTTGCTAAGCAGGGGGGATACGCAGTATTTT. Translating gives CASSLLSRGDTQYF.

CDR3 protein: CASSGAQISYSNQPQHF. The CDR3 coding sequence is TGTGCCAGCAGTGGGGCACAGATCTCCTATAGCAATCAGCCCCAGCATTTT. The rearrangement links TRBV2 to TRBJ1-5; unclear D gene. Trimming left V 4 bases short and J 0 bases short, with 16 bases between. CDR3 size: 17 residues. Germline CDR1 is SNHLY and CDR2 is FYNNEI.

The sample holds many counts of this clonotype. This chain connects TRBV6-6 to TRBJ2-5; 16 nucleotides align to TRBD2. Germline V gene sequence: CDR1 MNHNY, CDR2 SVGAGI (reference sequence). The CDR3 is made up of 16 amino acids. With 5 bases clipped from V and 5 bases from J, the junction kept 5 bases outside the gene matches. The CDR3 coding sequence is TGTGCCAGCAGTAAGGGACTAGCGGGGGGGCCCGAGACCCAGTACTTC. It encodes CASSKGLAGGPETQYF.

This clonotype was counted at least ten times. The chain's CDR3 is CASSQDQGQGSSSSPLHF. In DNA form, the CDR3 reads TGCGCCAGCAGCCAAGATCAGGGACAGGGTTCTTCAAGCTCACCCCTCCACTTT. The V gene is TRBV4-1, the J gene TRBJ1-6; 9 bases line up with TRBD1. There are 18 residues in the CDR3. From germline, CDR1 is MGHRA and CDR2 YSYEKL. J lost 10 bases, V lost 0 bases, and 13 bases had no gene match.

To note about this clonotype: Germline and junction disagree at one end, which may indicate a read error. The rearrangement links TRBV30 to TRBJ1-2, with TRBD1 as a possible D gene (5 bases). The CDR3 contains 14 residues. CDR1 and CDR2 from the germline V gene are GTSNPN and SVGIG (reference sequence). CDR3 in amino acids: CTWSVGQGSYGYTF. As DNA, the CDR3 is TGTACCTGGAGTGTGGGCCAGGGAAGCTATGGCTACACCTTC.

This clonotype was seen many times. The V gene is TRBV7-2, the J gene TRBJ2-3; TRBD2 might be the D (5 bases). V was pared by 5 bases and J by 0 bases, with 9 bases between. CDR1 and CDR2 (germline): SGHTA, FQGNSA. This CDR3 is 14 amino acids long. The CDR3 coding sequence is TGTGCCAGCAGCGATGACTATAGCACAGATACGCAGTATTTT. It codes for CASSDDYSTDTQYF.

The CDR3 nucleotides read TGTGCCGGAAAGACGGGGAGTTGGGACACTGAAGCTTTCTTT. This codes for CAGKTGSWDTEAFF. This chain uses TRBV30 with TRBJ1-1, with unresolved D. Trimming left V 8 bases short and J 3 bases short, with 19 bases between. The germline V gene encodes CDR1 GTSNPN and CDR2 SVGIG (reference sequence). This CDR3 comprises 14 residues.

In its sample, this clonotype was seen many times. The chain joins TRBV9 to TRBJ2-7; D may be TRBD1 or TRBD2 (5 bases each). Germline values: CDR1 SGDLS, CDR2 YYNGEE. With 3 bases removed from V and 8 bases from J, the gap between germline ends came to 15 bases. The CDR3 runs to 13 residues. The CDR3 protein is CASSAVGEWQQYF. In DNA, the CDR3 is TGTGCCAGCAGCGCCGTAGGGGAGTGGCAGCAGTACTTC.

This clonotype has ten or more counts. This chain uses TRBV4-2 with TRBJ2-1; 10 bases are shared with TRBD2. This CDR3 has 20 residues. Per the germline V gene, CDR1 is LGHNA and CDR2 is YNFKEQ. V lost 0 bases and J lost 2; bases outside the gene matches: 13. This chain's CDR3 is CASSQDRVAGGLVTYNEQFF. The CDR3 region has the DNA TGTGCCAGCAGCCAAGATCGGGTAGCGGGGGGTCTAGTCACCTACAATGAGCAGTTCTTC.

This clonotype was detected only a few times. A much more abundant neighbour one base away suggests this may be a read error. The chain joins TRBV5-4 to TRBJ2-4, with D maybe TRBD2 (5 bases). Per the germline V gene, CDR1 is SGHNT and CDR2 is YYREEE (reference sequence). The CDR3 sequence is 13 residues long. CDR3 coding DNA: TGTGCCAGCAGCTTGGACGAGGGAAACCTTCAGTACTTC. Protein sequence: CASSLDEGNLQYF.

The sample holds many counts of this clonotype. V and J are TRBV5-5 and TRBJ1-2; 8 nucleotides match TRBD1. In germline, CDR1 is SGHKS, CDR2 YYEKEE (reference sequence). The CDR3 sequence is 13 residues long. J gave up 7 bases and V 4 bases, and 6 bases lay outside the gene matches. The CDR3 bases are TGTGCCAGCAGCCTGGACAGGGTAGTTGGCTACACCTTC. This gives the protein CASSLDRVVGYTF.

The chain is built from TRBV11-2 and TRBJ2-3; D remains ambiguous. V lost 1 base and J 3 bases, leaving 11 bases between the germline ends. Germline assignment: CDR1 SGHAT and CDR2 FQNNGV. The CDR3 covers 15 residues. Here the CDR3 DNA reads TGTGCCAGCAGCTTAGGGACCCTAAGAACAGATACGCAGTATTTT. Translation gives CASSLGTLRTDTQYF. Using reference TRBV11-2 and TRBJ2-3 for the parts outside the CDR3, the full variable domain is EAGVAQSPRYKIIEKRQSVAFWCNPISGHATLYWYQQILGQGPKLLIQFQNNGVVDDSQLPKDRFSAERLKGVDSTLKIQPAKLEDSAVYLCASSLGTLRTDTQYFGPGTRLTVL.

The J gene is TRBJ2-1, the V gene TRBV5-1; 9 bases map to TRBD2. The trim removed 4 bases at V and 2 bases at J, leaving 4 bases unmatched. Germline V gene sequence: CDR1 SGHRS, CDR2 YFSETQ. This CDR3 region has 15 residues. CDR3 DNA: TGCGCCAGCAGCGAAGCGGGAGGAACCTACAATGAGCAGTTCTTC. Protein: CASSEAGGTYNEQFF.

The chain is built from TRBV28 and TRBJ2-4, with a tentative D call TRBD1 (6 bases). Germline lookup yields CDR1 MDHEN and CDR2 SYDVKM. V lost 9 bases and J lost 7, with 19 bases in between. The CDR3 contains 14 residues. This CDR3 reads CASRDTGSKNIQYF. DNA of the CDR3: TGTGCCAGTAGAGACACAGGGAGTAAGAACATTCAGTACTTC.

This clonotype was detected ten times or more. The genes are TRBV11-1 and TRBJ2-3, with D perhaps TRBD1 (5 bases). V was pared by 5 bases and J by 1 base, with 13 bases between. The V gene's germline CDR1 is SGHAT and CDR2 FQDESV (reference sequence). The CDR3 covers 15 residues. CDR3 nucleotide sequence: TGTGCCAGCAGCAGAAGGACATCCCGCACAGATACGCAGTATTTT. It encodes CASSRRTSRTDTQYF.

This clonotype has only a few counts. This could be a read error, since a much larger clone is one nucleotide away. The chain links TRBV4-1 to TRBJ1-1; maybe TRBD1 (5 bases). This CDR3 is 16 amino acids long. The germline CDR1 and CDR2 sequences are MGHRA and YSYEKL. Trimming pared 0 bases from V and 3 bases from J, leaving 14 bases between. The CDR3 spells CASSQEVRGVDTEAFF. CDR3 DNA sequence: TGCGCCAGCAGCCAAGAAGTGAGGGGAGTCGACACTGAAGCTTTCTTT.

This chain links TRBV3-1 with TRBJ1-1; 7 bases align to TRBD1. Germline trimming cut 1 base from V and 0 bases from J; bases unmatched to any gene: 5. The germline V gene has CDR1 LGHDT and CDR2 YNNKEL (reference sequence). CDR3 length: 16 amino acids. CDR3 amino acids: CASSQAVRGMNTEAFF. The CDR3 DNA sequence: TGTGCCAGCAGCCAAGCTGTCAGGGGGATGAACACTGAAGCTTTCTTT.